The rows below give T cell receptor beta chains drawn from one sample of a study of T cell changes during pregnancy in multiple sclerosis. Generated by immunoSEQ multiplex PCR, the TCRdb table keeps only in-frame clones and is missing some. The sample holds approximately 100,000 clones, roughly 92% seen once. The sample was peripheral blood, taken after pregnancy. Receptors were obtained from a female donor with multiple sclerosis, enrolled in a pregnancy study. CDR3s leave out the opening cysteine and the closing phenylalanine or tryptophan. The D gene is left open where the match is weak.

d_call | v_call | cdr3_aa
. | TRBV19 | ASTPGLNEKLF
. | TRBV11-2 | ASSPGQSVPPLH
TRBD2 | TRBV5-1 | ASSSGLAGQTYNEQF
. | TRBV6-1 | ASSLDRRYEQY
TRBD2 | TRBV6-1 | ASSEWLAGRVLETQY
TRBD2 | TRBV2 | ARTGLAGGETQY
. | TRBV5-6 | ASSFPDNHGYT
. | TRBV27 | ASSLAGYGYT
. | TRBV4-1 | ASSQESGSYNEQF
. | TRBV19 | ASSLSNYGYT
. | TRBV11-2 | ASRQIGTQETQY
TRBD1 | TRBV19 | ASSPGKGASHEQY
. | TRBV2 | ASSASGDEQY
TRBD1 | TRBV9 | ASSQGGGNSPLH
. | TRBV29-1 | SVQKSGPAPNEQF
TRBD1 | TRBV13 | ASSRGGQGFSYEQY
. | TRBV7-8 | ASSLGTVTYEQY
TRBD2 | TRBV6-5 | ASSLTSGGSYEQY
. | TRBV20-1 | SAIAGYEQY
. | TRBV5-4 | ASSATQQKNTEAF
. | TRBV19 | ASDYGGSQLNGYT
. | TRBV7-9 | ASSFLELTDTQY
TRBD1 | TRBV25-1 | ASSDPGQGYYEQY
. | TRBV6-5 | ASSNRVSDYGYT
. | TRBV5-6 | ASSLGQASNQPQH
TRBD1 | TRBV6-5 | ASSGQVGYGYT
. | TRBV4-2 | ASSQGVVNTEAF
. | TRBV30 | ASLLASGANVLT
TRBD1 | TRBV6-5 | ASSTGGGRGAF
. | TRBV5-6 | ASSLAGRTYEQY
. | TRBV11-2 | ASSPMGGGPPDTQY
. | TRBV11-2 | ASSTLRSSNSYEQY
. | TRBV9 | ASSRAPSGNTIY
. | TRBV9 | ASSVGQQRRETQY
TRBD1 | TRBV7-6 | ASSTTPGQGDEKLF
. | TRBV7-2 | ASSLDGSGANVLT
TRBD1 | TRBV7-6 | ASSSTLRTGELRKLF
. | TRBV29-1 | SVAGGNGYT
. | TRBV4-1 | ASSQVPHGAYEQY
TRBD1 | TRBV5-4 | ASTRTGSRRGYT
TRBD2 | TRBV9 | ASSGARGGREQF
. | TRBV9 | ASTRQSTGELF
TRBD1 | TRBV7-3 | ASSLGTENSPLH
TRBD1 | TRBV7-9 | ASSLGQGAYGYT
TRBD1 | TRBV20-1 | SAGQGWEQF
TRBD1 | TRBV7-2 | ASSLSGTVASYEQY
. | TRBV6-4 | ASSDSLRGSTDTQY
TRBD1 | TRBV20-1 | SARISGTGY
. | TRBV9 | ASSVSGISYGYT
. | TRBV6-5 | ASSRRKETQY
TRBD1 | TRBV7-6 | ASSSPGQGASTRSGELF
TRBD1 | TRBV25-1 | ASSVGQGVSGYT
. | TRBV19 | ASSVWFGSGNTEAF
. | TRBV9 | ASSVGQGITNEKLF
TRBD1 | TRBV19 | ASSSAGGYT